This TCR beta chain was sequenced for a study of blood T cell repertoires in COVID-19 (dated by TCRdb to 2018 to 2020). The study in broad terms: The collaborator samples originated in the United States, Italy and Spain and spanned the acute and convalescent phases of COVID-19. The repertoires were made available in a free public database intended to serve as a resource for research on the immune response to SARS-CoV-2. A de-identified subject ID, COVID-19 status, age in years and sex were almost always included in the sample metadata. The material from the prospective study consisted of cDNA or gDNA derived from T cells, B-cell-depleted T cells, or PBMCs. HLA class I and class II types, where available, came from metadata supplied by the sample provider rather than from assay-based typing. Subjects who had been exposed to COVID-19, were actively infected with it, or had recovered from it provided the deeply sampled blood TCRbeta repertoires that made up the dataset. The samples were drawn from two sources: the first 160 participants of the ongoing ImmuneRACE study, and fewer than 1,500 subjects contributed by 6 global collaborators. Results the study describes overall, beyond this receptor: The amount of clinical and demographic metadata varied by source and participant and was provided uncurated.

Participants in the prospective study were enrolled through a virtual design, were aged roughly 18 to 100 years, and lived in approximately 24 United States geographic areas. In the prospective study, cohorts were assigned on the basis of participant-reported clinical history obtained from a screening survey and a study questionnaire. ImmuneRACE Cohort 3 recovered participants were defined by two consecutive negative NP/OP PCR tests, healthcare professional clearance, or symptom resolution. Each participant in the prospective study had whole blood, serum and a nasopharyngeal or oropharyngeal swab collected by mobile phlebotomists. Over a roughly 2-month period, participants in the prospective study had the option of providing additional blood draws and questionnaires. Before DNA extraction, prospective study blood samples were shipped either frozen or at room temperature. Counted from cysteine to phenylalanine, this CDR3 has 15 amino acids. This entry keeps only the CDR3 DNA: 45 bases, framed from base 1. The V end loses 1 base and the J end loses 7 bases, and a stretch of 14 bases separates them. Sequences SGHTA (CDR1) and FQGNSA (CDR2) are obtained from the germline V gene.

Details on this clone: Its antigen specificity is not known. No base quality information exists; no much larger clone differs at one position.

The immunoSEQ Assay, a bias-controlled multiplex PCR, was used to amplify TCRbeta CDR3 regions from genomic DNA. Per the authors' processing: The number of nucleated cells in each sample was estimated from the amplification of reference gene primers within the assay. To quantify the absolute abundance of each unique TCRbeta CDR3 rearrangement, sequence reads were collapsed and filtered. For each sample, productive Simpson clonality was calculated as the square root of Simpson's diversity index over productive rearrangements. The source is immuneACCESS, and TCRdb retained only in-frame sequences with V and J called. Part of the clones is not carried over; for the studies checked, unresolved V genes explain less than half of this, and the remainder is unexplained. V and J calls and clone size are given by that table; D and trimming were obtained from the DNA. For this sample the table gives a few hundred thousand clones, of which about 90% were detected only once. Less than 0.75% of the sample goes to the ten largest clones.

The material sequenced was PBMCs or T cells enriched from blood (not recorded which). This chain joins TRBV7-2 to TRBJ1-5; TRBD1 is possibly the D segment (5 matching bases). This receptor was obtained from a man aged 18 to 35 who had recovered from COVID-19. The DNA sequence reads TGTGCCAGCAGCTTAGGCGGGGGGATCTTCCAGCCCCAGCATTTT. The translation is CASSLGGGIFQPQHF.